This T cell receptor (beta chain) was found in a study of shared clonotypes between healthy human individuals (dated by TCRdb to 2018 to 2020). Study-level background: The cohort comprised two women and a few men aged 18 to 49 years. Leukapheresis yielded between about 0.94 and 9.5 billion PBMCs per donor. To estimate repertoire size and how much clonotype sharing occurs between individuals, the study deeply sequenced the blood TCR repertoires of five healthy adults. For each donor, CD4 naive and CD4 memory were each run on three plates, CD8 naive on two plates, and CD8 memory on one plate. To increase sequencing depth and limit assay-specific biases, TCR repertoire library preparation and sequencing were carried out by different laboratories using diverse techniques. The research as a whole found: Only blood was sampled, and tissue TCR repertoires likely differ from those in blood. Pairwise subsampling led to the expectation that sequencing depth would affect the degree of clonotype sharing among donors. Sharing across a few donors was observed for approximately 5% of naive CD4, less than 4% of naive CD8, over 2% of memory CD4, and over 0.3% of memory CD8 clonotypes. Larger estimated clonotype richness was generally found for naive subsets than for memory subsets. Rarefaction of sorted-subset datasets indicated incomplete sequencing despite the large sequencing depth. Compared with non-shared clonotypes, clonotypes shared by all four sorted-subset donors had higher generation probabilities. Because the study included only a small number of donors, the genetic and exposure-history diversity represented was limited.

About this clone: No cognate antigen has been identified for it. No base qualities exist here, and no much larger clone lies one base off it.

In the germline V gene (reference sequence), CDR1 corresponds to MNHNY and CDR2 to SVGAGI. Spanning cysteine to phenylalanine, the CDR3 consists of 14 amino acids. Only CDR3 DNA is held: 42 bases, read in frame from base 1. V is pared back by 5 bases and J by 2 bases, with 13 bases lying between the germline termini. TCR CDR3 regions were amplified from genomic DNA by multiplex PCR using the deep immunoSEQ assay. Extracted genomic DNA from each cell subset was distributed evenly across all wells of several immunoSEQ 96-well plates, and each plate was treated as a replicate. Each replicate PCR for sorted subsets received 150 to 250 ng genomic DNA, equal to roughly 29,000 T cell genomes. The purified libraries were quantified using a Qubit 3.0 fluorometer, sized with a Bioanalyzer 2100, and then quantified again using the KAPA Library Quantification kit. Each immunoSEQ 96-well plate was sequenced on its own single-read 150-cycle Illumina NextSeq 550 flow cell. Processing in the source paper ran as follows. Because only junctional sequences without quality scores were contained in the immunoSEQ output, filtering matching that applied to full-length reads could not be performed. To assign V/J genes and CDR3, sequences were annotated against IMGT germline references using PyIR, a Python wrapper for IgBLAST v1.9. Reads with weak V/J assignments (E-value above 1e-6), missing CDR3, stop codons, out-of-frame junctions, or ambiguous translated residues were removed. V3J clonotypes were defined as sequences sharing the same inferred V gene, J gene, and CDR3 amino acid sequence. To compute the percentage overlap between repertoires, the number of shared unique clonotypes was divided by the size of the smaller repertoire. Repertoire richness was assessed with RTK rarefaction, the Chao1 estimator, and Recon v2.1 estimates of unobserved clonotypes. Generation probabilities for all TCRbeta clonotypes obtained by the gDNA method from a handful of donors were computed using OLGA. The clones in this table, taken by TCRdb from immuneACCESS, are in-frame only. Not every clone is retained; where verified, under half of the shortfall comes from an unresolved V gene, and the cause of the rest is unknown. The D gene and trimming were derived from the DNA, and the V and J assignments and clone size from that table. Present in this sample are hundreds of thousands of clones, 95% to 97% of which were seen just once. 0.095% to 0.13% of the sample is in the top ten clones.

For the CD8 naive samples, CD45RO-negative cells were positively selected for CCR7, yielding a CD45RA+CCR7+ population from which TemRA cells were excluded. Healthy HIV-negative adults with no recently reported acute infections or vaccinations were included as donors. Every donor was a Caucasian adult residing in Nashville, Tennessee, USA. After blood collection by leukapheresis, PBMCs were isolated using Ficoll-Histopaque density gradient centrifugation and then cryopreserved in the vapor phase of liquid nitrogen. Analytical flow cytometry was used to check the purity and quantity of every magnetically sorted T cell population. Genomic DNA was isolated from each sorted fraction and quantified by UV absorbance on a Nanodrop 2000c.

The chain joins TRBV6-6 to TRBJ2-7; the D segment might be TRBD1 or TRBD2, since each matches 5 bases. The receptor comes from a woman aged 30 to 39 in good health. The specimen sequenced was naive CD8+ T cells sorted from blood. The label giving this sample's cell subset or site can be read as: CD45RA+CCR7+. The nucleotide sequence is TGTGCCAGCAGTAACCGGGACGGACCCTACGAGCAGTACTTC. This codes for CASSNRDGPYEQYF.